Sequencing of this T cell receptor (beta chain) was carried out in a study of blood T cell repertoires in COVID-19. Across the study: From T cells, B-cell-depleted T cells, or PBMCs came the material, which was cDNA or gDNA.

Germline V lookup: CDR1 SGDLS, CDR2 YYNGEE. Trimming took off 1 base at V and 6 bases at J, with 8 bases between the two ends. CDR3 size: 12 residues. Clones were sequenced by immunoSEQ multiplex PCR, and TCRdb holds only the in-frame ones, with some missing. The sample shows 220,000 or so clones, about 83% of them seen only once. This clone is a singleton in its sample. The sample comprised PBMCs or T cells enriched from blood (not recorded which). The TCR comes from a woman aged 40 to 50 who had recovered from COVID-19. The V gene is TRBV9, the J gene TRBJ2-7; no definite D call. In DNA, the CDR3 is TGTGCCAGCAGCGTACTAGGTTTCGAGCAGTACGTC. Its translation is CASSVLGFEQYV.